This T cell receptor (beta chain) derives from a study of blood T cell repertoires in COVID-19. On the study more broadly: COVID-19 samples from acute and convalescent phases originated in the United States, Italy and Spain. PBMCs, B-cell-depleted T cells, or T cells provided the cDNA or gDNA that made up the material.

This clone was found once. With 6 bases clipped from V and 6 bases from J, the junction kept 7 bases outside the gene matches. The length of the CDR3 is 13 residues. CDR1 and CDR2 from the germline V gene are SQVTM and ANQGSEA. Original processing notes: Reference gene primer amplification yielded estimated nucleated cell counts. Produced via immunoSEQ multiplex PCR; TCRdb's table is partial and in-frame only. From that table come the V and J calls and clone size; the DNA was used to work out D and trimming. The data hold tens of thousands of clones, with 80% to 90% observed a single time. This sequence was found in a woman at least 80 years old with acute or convalescent COVID-19. J is TRBJ2-3 and V is TRBV29-1; 9 bases line up with TRBD1. Sequenced: peripheral blood. CDR3 DNA: TGCAGCGTAGAGGGACAGGGAGGGGATACGCAGTATTTT. Translating gives CSVEGQGGDTQYF.